What follows describes a single T cell receptor beta chain. Its target is unknown. The source of the sample is a study of cytomegalovirus exposure and HLA in healthy donors. Study outcomes and limitations: Later on, a genetic analysis was performed. It linked a missense variant in DCLRE1C with V- and J-gene trimming of TCR beta. Analyses of presence and absence presupposed an approximately uniform sequencing depth across donors.

After removal of 4 bases from V and 6 bases from J, the junction contained 2 bases not matched to a gene. Germline V CDR1 and CDR2: LNHDA, SQIVND (reference sequence). The CDR3 is made up of 12 amino acids. PCR primers comprised 60 Vbeta and 13 Jbeta primers. Libraries were prepared by immunoSEQ multiplex PCR; TCRdb keeps only in-frame clonotypes and omits some of them. The sample records roughly 150,000 clones, more than 75% being singletons. The chain has TRBV19 and TRBJ2-7, with 8 positions matching TRBD1. Sequencing was carried out using PBMCs. The receptor was derived from a man aged 30 to 39 in good health and CMV-seronegative. In nucleotides, the CDR3 is TGTGCCAGTAGTAAACAGGGGGTCGAGCAGTACTTC. Its protein product is CASSKQGVEQYF.